These 29 T cell receptor beta chains were sequenced from one sample in a study of CD8+CD57+ T cells in acquired aplastic anemia (dated by TCRdb to the late 2010s). The run used an Illumina HiSeq 2000. Profiling of TCR beta VDJ combinations and CDR3 sequences used genomic DNA as the template. TCRdb reprocessing: public reads trimmed at Q25 with fastp, clones called with MiXCR, in-frame beta chains kept. Identical CDR3 protein sequences are pooled into one entry, listed with their most common genes and DNA. The sample table contains 250,000 to 350,000 distinct CDR3 sequences; only one count was recorded for roughly half of them. The top ten hold roughly 8% of the sample. The specimen sequenced was sorted CD4+, CD8+, or CD8+CD57+ T cells (not recorded which) from PBMCs. The receptor set was obtained from a human donor with severe aplastic anemia or a healthy control (not recorded which).

The rearrangement links TRBV24-1 to TRBJ2-5; D remains unclear. From germline, CDR1 is KGHDR and CDR2 SFDVKD. The CDR3 spans 11 residues. V was shortened by 5 bases and J by 5 bases, with 5 bases between the two germline ends. The CDR3 DNA reads TGTGCCACCAGTGCCAGGGAGACCCAGTACTTC. Its protein product is CATSARETQYF.

The gene calls are TRBV24-1 and TRBJ2-3; TRBD2 matches 13 bases. CDR3 size: 16 residues. The germline V gene encodes CDR1 KGHDR and CDR2 SFDVKD. V was clipped by 2 bases and J by 4 bases; unmatched bases: 2. The CDR3 nucleotides read TGTGCCACCAGTGATTCCGGACTAGCGGGAGCAGATACGCAGTATTTT. Protein sequence: CATSDSGLAGADTQYF.

The V and J genes are TRBV7-2 and TRBJ2-5; D not resolved. Per the germline V gene, CDR1 is SGHTA and CDR2 is FQGNSA. CDR3 length: 13 amino acids. The V and J ends lost 4 bases and 3 bases respectively, with 9 bases between them. The CDR3 region is CASSSRTEETQYF. The CDR3 DNA reads TGTGCCAGCAGCTCGAGGACCGAAGAGACCCAGTACTTC.

A word on this clonotype: One end of the junction is discordant with germline, which a read error may explain. The rearrangement joins TRBV6-5 to TRBJ1-3; 8 bases match TRBD1. The CDR3 extends over 16 amino acids. The germline V gene encodes CDR1 MNHEY and CDR2 SVGAGI. This CDR3 is CASSYPRTGSGNTIYF. In DNA form, the CDR3 reads TGTGCCAGCAGTTACCCTCGGACAGGGAGCGGAAACACCATATATTTC.

Remarks on this clonotype: It may be a read error: a sequence one base away is much more abundant. The J gene is TRBJ1-4, the V gene TRBV27; weak D call: TRBD1 (5 bases). The CDR3 has 14 amino acids. Trimming pared 5 bases from V and 4 bases from J, leaving 11 bases between. Germline lookup yields CDR1 MNHEY and CDR2 SMNVEV (reference sequence). The CDR3 DNA reads TGTGCCAGCAGTCCCAGGGCGGTTAATGAAAAACTGTTTTTT. It is translated as CASSPRAVNEKLFF.

The chain uses TRBV7-9 and TRBJ2-7; possible D gene TRBD2, 5 bases. The length of the CDR3 is 16 residues. Trimming stripped 4 bases from V and 8 bases from J, with 24 bases between. The germline V gene has CDR1 SEHNR and CDR2 FQNEAQ (reference sequence). The CDR3 coding sequence is TGTGCCAGCAGCTCCACGGGATCTGGCAATCAGCCCCAGCAGTACTTC. Translated: CASSSTGSGNQPQQYF. The full variable domain, its missing parts supplied by reference TRBV7-9 and TRBJ2-7, is DTGVSQNPRHKITKRGQNVTFRCDPISEHNRLYWYRQTLGQGPEFLTYFQNEAQLEKSRLLSDRFSAERPKGSFSTLEIQRTEQGDSAMYLCASSSTGSGNQPQQYFGPGTRLTVT.

Worth noting for this clonotype: A much bigger clone sits one base away, suggesting this may be a read error. This chain joins TRBV6-5 and TRBJ2-3; 8 positions match TRBD2. The CDR3 covers 15 residues. Looked up from germline, CDR1 is MNHEY and CDR2 is SVGAGI. J lost 4 bases, V lost 0 bases, and 3 bases had no gene match. The CDR3 region is CASSYSLADADTQYF. CDR3 sequence (DNA): TGTGCCAGCAGTTACTCACTAGCGGACGCAGATACGCAGTATTTT.

A remark on this clonotype: The limits of the CDR3 on the DNA are not certain, so only TCRdb's listed CDR3 is given. V gene TRBV2 combines with J gene TRBJ2-2; the table names TRBD2, a call not compared with the DNA. The CDR3 contains 18 residues when both ends are counted. Germline values: CDR1 SNHLY, CDR2 FYNNEI. The CDR3 loop is CAGSEGSWETQYFGELFF.

The sample holds one count of this clonotype. The chain links TRBV5-6 to TRBJ2-3, with 9 bases fitting TRBD2. V lost 1 base, J lost 2 bases, and 8 bases stayed unmatched. This CDR3 comprises 17 residues. Germline loops: CDR1 SGHDT, CDR2 YYEEEE. The CDR3 loop is CASSLFASGVYTDTQYF. The DNA for the CDR3 is TGTGCCAGCAGCTTGTTTGCTAGCGGGGTATACACAGATACGCAGTATTTT.

The chain couples TRBV7-8 to TRBJ1-1; D is perhaps TRBD1 (5 bases). The V end lost 5 bases, the J end lost 2 bases, and 15 bases lay between the germline ends. Germline loops: CDR1 SGHVS, CDR2 FQNEAQ. This CDR3 has 15 residues. The DNA of the CDR3 is TGTGCCAGCAGCGGGGCACTAAGCTTAAACACTGAAGCTTTCTTT. It encodes CASSGALSLNTEAFF.

The rearrangement joins TRBV7-2 to TRBJ2-1, with D perhaps matching TRBD1 (5 bases). V was shortened by 4 bases and J by 6 bases, with 16 bases between the two germline ends. The length of the CDR3 is 15 residues. Per germline, CDR1 SGHTA and CDR2 FQGNSA. The CDR3 reads CASSSRTGQGNEQFF. The CDR3 region has the DNA TGTGCCAGCAGCTCGAGGACGGGCCAGGGCAATGAGCAGTTCTTC.

Comments on this clonotype: Being one base from a much bigger clone, this may be a read error. Because it lacks the conserved phenylalanine or tryptophan at the end, this CDR3 is likely a read error. J is TRBJ1-6 and V is TRBV18, with a tentative D call TRBD1 (6 bases). V was cut by 6 bases and J by 7 bases, with 16 bases left in between. CDR1 KGHSH and CDR2 LQKENI come from the germline V gene. The CDR3 has 15 amino acids. The CDR3, as DNA: TGTGCCAGCTCTCAACAGGGTTCTGCGAATTCACCCCTCCACCTT. As protein: CASSQQGSANSPLHL.

Concerning this clonotype: The junction shows a germline mismatch at one end, possibly a read error. The chain combines TRBV6-1 with TRBJ1-1; 10 bases match TRBD1. CDR3 length: 12 amino acids. Germline lookup yields CDR1 MNHNS and CDR2 SASEGT. CDR3 region: CASSRQGAEAFF. In DNA form, the CDR3 reads TGTGCCAGCAGTAGACAGGGGGCGGAAGCCTTCTTT.

The chain couples TRBV29-1 to TRBJ1-3, with D uncertain. Germline CDR1 SQVTM, CDR2 ANQGSEA. V was pared by 8 bases and J by 0 bases, with 14 bases between. This CDR3 is built from 14 residues. CDR3 amino acids: CSLVGGDSGNTIYF. The CDR3 DNA reads TGCAGCTTGGTTGGAGGAGACTCTGGAAACACCATATATTTT.

As to this clonotype: The germline gene is not matched at one end of the junction; a read error may be the cause. This rearrangement joins TRBV5-1 to TRBJ1-4, with 9 bases lining up with TRBD1. The CDR3 totals 17 residues. CDR1 is SGHRS, CDR2 YFSETQ, per germline. Here the CDR3 reads CASSSGTGFRSGEKLFF. Written as DNA, the CDR3 is TGCGCCAGCAGCTCCGGGACAGGGTTTAGGAGCGGTGAAAAACTGTTTTTC.

This clonotype has a single count. Likely a read error: the CDR3 ends without its conserved phenylalanine or tryptophan. The limits of the CDR3 on the DNA are not certain, so only TCRdb's listed CDR3 is given. CDR3 sequence: CSARMSSGVD. The J gene is TRBJ2-1, the V gene TRBV20-1. From germline, CDR1 is DFQATT and CDR2 SNEGSKA (reference sequence). Both ends counted, the CDR3 spans 10 residues.

In its sample, this clonotype was seen many times. The CDR3 bases are TGTGCCAGCAGCTTAGCGATAAGGGCCCGTGGTGAAAAACTGTTTTTT. The encoded protein is CASSLAIRARGEKLFF. This chain uses TRBV7-2 with TRBJ1-4; D not certain. V lost 0 bases and J lost 7, with 15 bases in between. CDR1 SGHTA and CDR2 FQGNSA come from the germline V gene. The CDR3 has 16 residues.

V and J are TRBV7-2 and TRBJ1-3; 10 bases match TRBD1. The CDR3 consists of 14 residues. The trim removed 7 bases at V and 4 bases at J, leaving 4 bases unmatched. The V gene's germline CDR1 is SGHTA and CDR2 FQGNSA. CDR3: CASTDRGLGNTIYF. The CDR3 DNA sequence: TGTGCCAGCACCGACAGGGGGCTCGGAAACACCATATATTTT.

The chain couples TRBV20-1 to TRBJ2-7; TRBD2 aligns across 7 bases. The CDR3 is made up of 13 amino acids. Trimming at V came to 5 bases and at J to 3 bases, leaving 7 bases not matched to a gene. In germline, CDR1 is DFQATT, CDR2 SNEGSKA (reference sequence). This chain's CDR3 is CSAPGLGVYEQYF. Written as DNA, the CDR3 is TGCAGTGCTCCCGGACTAGGGGTCTACGAGCAGTACTTC.

This clonotype occurred a few times. V gene TRBV3-1 combines with J gene TRBJ2-1; no reliable D call. The germline V and J ends were trimmed by 0 bases and 4 bases, with 16 bases remaining between them. The CDR3 has 17 amino acids. Germline V CDR1 and CDR2: LGHDT, YNNKEL (reference sequence). DNA for the CDR3: TGTGCCAGCAGCCAAGAACCATTATGGCAGGCATACAATGAGCAGTTCTTC. Translated: CASSQEPLWQAYNEQFF.

At least ten counts were recorded for this clonotype. V is TRBV19 and J is TRBJ1-6; no firm D call. There are 15 residues in the CDR3. V was pared by 5 bases and J by 9 bases, with 17 bases between. Germline V CDR1 and CDR2: LNHDA, SQIVND (reference sequence). The CDR3 nucleotides are TGTGCCAGTAGTCCAGGCAGCGACGGAGGTTCACCCCTCCACTTT. Translating gives CASSPGSDGGSPLHF.

This clonotype was seen ten or more times. The chain carries TRBV20-1 and TRBJ2-3, with no clear D. V lost 6 bases, J lost 4 bases, and 8 bases lay in between. The CDR3 extends over 11 amino acids. The germline CDR1 and CDR2 sequences are DFQATT and SNEGSKA (reference sequence). The DNA for the CDR3 is TGCAGTGCGCCCCTGGCAGATACGCAGTATTTT. Its protein is CSAPLADTQYF.

To note about this clonotype: The junction departs from germline at one end; a sequencing error may be responsible. V and J are TRBV5-1 and TRBJ2-1; 9 bases agree with TRBD2. The CDR3 covers 15 residues. CDR1 and CDR2 from the germline V gene are SGHRS and YFSETQ. This chain's CDR3 is CASSLAGPSYNGQLF. CDR3 bases: TGCGCCAGCAGCCTAGCGGGGCCGTCCTACAATGGGCAGCTCTTC.

This clonotype has a count of ten or more. V usage is TRBV12-3 or TRBV12-4 and J usage is TRBJ2-5, with D unresolved. Trimming shortened V by 3 bases and J by 5 bases, and 7 bases separated the two germline ends. The CDR3 length is 12 residues. In nucleotides, the CDR3 is TGTGCCAGCAGTTTTAGATCGGAGACCCAGTACTTC. Amino acid sequence: CASSFRSETQYF.

This clonotype turned up a few times. The chain links TRBV6-1 to TRBJ2-1; 7 positions agree with TRBD2. V lost 2 bases and J lost 7; bases outside the gene matches: 14. Germline V gene sequence: CDR1 MNHNS, CDR2 SASEGT. This CDR3 is 17 amino acids long. The DNA for the CDR3 is TGTGCCAGCAGTGAATATCCTAGCGGAATAACCCTAAATGAGCAGTTCTTC. It is translated as CASSEYPSGITLNEQFF.

As to this clonotype: The CDR3 does not close with the conserved phenylalanine or tryptophan, likely indicating a read error. The DNA is omitted, as the CDR3 cannot be located on it reliably, and the CDR3 follows TCRdb's listing. The rearrangement uses TRBV20-1 and TRBJ2-5; no DNA check was done on the table's D call, TRBD2. Including both end residues, the CDR3 is 10 amino acids long. Looked up from germline, CDR1 is DFQATT and CDR2 is SNEGSKA (reference sequence). CDR3 protein: CSASRGGPNT.

This clonotype was seen at least ten times. V is TRBV19 and J is TRBJ1-5, with 7 nucleotides matching TRBD1. The CDR3 has 14 amino acids. Germline CDR1 LNHDA, CDR2 SQIVND (reference sequence). The V and J ends lost 5 bases and 6 bases, in that order; junction bases with no gene match: 7. CDR3 nucleotide sequence: TGTGCCAGTAGTGTACAGGGGCTGATTCAGCCCCAGCATTTT. This gives the protein CASSVQGLIQPQHF.

For this clonotype: Compared with germline, one end of the junction differs, possibly owing to a read error. The chain joins TRBV6-5 to TRBJ1-2; D might be TRBD1 (6 bases). The CDR3 is 14 residues long. Germline CDR1 and CDR2: MNHEY and SVGAGI. The CDR3 reads CASSNSGARYGYTF. As DNA, the CDR3 is TGTGCCAGCAGTAACTCGGGGGCTCGGTATGGCTACACCTTC.

There are many counts of this clonotype. This chain links TRBV5-1 with TRBJ2-2; D unresolved. The germline V gene encodes CDR1 SGHRS and CDR2 YFSETQ. V shed 4 bases and J shed 0 bases, with 7 bases lying between them. The CDR3 runs to 14 residues. The CDR3 region is CASSDQPNTGELFF. CDR3 nucleotides: TGCGCCAGCAGCGATCAACCGAACACCGGGGAGCTGTTTTTT.